Sequencing of this T cell receptor beta chain was carried out in a study of T cell clonality in common variable immunodeficiency. Broader study findings: Reportedly, TCR beta sequences from common variable immunodeficiency showed fewer deletions and N-nucleotide insertions. TCRbeta clonality was increased in CVID versus healthy controls. Shared TCRbeta clones were fewer between CVID subjects than controls.

This clone was counted many times. Its antigen is as yet unknown. The CDR3 end lies 3 residues beyond the end of the read and is filled in from the germline J gene. The CDR3 extends over 14 amino acids. J lost 6 bases, V lost 3 bases, and 4 bases had no gene match. Donors gave roughly 5 to 8 ml heparinized peripheral whole blood. The assay was immunoSEQ multiplex PCR, and TCRdb's table has in-frame clones only and misses some. Singletons are absent from the sample, which has about 47,000 clones. The chain employs TRBV12-3 or TRBV12-4 and TRBJ2-3, with 9 bases that match TRBD1. The sequence was collected from a person aged 18 to 70 in good health. Sequencing used peripheral blood mononuclear cells. This chain's CDR3 is CASSFMTGGDTQYF. The CDR3 DNA, read in part, is TGTGCCAGCAGTTTTATGACAGGGGGGGATACG.